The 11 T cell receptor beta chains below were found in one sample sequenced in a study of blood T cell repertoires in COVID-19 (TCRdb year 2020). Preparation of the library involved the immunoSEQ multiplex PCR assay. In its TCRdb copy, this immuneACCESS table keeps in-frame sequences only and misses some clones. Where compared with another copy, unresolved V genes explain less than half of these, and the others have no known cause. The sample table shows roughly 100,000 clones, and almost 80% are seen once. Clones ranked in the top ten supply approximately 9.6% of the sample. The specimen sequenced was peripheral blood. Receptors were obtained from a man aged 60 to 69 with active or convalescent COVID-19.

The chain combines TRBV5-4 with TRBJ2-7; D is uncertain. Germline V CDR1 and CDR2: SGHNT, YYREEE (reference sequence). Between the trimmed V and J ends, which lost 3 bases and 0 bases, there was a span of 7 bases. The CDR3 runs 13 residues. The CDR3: CASSSSASYEQYF. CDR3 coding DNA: TGTGCCAGCAGCTCCAGCGCCTCCTACGAGCAGTACTTC.

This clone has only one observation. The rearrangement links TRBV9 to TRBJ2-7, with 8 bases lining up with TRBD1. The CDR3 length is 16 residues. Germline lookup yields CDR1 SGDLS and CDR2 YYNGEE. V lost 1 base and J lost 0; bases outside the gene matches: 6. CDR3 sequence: CASSVQAGGSSYEQYF. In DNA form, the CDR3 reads TGTGCCAGCAGCGTACAAGCAGGGGGCAGCTCCTACGAGCAGTACTTC.

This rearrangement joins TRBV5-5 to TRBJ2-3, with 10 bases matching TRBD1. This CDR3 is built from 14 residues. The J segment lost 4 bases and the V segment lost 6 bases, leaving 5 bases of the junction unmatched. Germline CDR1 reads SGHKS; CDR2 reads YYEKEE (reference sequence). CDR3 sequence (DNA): TGTGCCAGCAAAATGACAGGGGGCTCAGATACGCAGTATTTT. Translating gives CASKMTGGSDTQYF. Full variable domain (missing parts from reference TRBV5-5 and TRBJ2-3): DAGVTQSPTHLIKTRGQQVTLRCSPISGHKSVSWYQQVLGQGPQFIFQYYEKEERGRGNFPDRFSARQFPNYSSELNVNALLLGDSALYLCASKMTGGSDTQYFGPGTRLTVL.

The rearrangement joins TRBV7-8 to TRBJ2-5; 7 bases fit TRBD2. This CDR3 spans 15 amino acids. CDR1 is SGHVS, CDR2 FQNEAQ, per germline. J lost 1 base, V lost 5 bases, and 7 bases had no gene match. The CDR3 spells CASSPSPGGQETQYF. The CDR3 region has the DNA TGTGCCAGCAGCCCGTCTCCGGGGGGCCAAGAGACCCAGTACTTC.

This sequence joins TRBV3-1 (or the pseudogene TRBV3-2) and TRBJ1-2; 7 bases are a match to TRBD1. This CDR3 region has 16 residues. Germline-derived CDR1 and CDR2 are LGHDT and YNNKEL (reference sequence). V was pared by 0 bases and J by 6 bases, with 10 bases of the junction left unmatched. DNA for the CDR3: TGTGCCAGCAGCCAAGATGTGGTGACAGGGACTCATGGCTACACCTTC. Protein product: CASSQDVVTGTHGYTF.

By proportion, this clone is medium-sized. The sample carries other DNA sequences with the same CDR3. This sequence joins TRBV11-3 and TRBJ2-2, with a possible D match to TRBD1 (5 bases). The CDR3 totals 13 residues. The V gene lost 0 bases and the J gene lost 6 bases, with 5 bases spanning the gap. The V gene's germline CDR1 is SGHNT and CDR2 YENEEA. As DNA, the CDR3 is TGTGCCAGCAGCTTAGAAGGGGCCGGGGAGCTGTTTTTT. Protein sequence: CASSLEGAGELFF. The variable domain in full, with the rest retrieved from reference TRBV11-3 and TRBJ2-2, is EAGVVQSPRYKIIEKKQPVAFWCNPISGHNTLYWYLQNLGQGPELLIRYENEEAVDDSQLPKDRFSAERLKGVDSTLKIQPAELGDSAVYLCASSLEGAGELFFGEGSRLTVL.

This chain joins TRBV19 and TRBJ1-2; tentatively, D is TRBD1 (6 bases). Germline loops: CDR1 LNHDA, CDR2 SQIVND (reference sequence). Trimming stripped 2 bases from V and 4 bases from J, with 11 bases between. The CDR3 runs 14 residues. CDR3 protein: CASSINEGGYGYTF. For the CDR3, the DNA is TGTGCCAGTAGTATAAATGAAGGGGGCTATGGCTACACCTTC. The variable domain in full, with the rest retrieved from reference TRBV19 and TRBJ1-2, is DGGITQSPKYLFRKEGQNVTLSCEQNLNHDAMYWYRQDPGQGLRLIYYSQIVNDFQKGDIAEGYSVSREKKESFPLTVTSAQKNPTAFYLCASSINEGGYGYTFGSGTRLTVV.

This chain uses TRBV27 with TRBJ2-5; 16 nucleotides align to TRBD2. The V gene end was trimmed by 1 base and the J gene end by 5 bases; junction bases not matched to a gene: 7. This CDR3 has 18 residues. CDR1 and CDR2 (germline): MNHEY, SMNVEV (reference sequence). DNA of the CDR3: TGTGCCAGCAGTTTATTTTCGGGACTAGCGGGAGGGGCTGAGACCCAGTACTTC. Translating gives CASSLFSGLAGGAETQYF.

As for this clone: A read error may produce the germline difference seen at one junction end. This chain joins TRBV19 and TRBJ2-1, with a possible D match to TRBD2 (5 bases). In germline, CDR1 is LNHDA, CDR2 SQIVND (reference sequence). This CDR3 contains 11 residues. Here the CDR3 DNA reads TGTGCCAGTAGGTATGGGAGCGGAGCGGTCTTC. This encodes CASRYGSGAVF.

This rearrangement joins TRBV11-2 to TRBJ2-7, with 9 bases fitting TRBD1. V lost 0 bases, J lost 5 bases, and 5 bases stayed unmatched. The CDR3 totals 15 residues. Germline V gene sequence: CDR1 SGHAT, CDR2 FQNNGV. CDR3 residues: CASSLDRDRDDEQYV. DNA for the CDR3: TGTGCCAGCAGCTTAGATAGGGACAGGGATGACGAGCAGTACGTC.

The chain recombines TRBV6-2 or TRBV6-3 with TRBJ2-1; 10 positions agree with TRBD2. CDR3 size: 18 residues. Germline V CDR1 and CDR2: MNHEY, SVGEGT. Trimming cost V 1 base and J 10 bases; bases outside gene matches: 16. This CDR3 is CASSYWFSGRLDPGEQFF. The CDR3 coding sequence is TGTGCCAGCAGTTACTGGTTTAGCGGGAGGTTGGATCCCGGAGAGCAGTTCTTC.